Here is one T cell receptor beta chain with its context. Its antigen is not known. CDR3 size: 12 residues. The V and J ends lost 1 base and 10 bases respectively, with 8 bases between them. Germline lookup yields CDR1 SNHLY and CDR2 FYNNEI. This record belongs to a study of PD-1 blockade in classical Hodgkin lymphoma. The patients all showed relapse after autologous stem cell transplantation, while their brentuximab vedotin exposure varied. Thawed PBMCs yielded CD4+ T cells through magnetic negative selection. Libraries were prepared by immunoSEQ multiplex PCR; TCRdb keeps only in-frame clonotypes and omits some of them. This table holds 31,000 or so clones, over 75% found once. Study-wide points: CD4+ TCR diversity, unlike CD8+, climbed significantly by C4D1. Complete responders showed a baseline diversity that resembled the diversity of newly diagnosed patients. Before treatment, TCR diversity in newly diagnosed patients was reportedly lower than in healthy donors. The authors excluded patients who started nivolumab under 1 year after ASCT.

The sequence derives from a human donor with classical Hodgkin lymphoma. This chain joins TRBV2 and TRBJ1-5; D gene unclear. The sample in question was CD4+ T cells from blood, obtained at baseline. CDR3 in DNA: TGTGCCAGCAGTGAAGGCCCTTCACCCCAGCATTTT. This encodes CASSEGPSPQHF.